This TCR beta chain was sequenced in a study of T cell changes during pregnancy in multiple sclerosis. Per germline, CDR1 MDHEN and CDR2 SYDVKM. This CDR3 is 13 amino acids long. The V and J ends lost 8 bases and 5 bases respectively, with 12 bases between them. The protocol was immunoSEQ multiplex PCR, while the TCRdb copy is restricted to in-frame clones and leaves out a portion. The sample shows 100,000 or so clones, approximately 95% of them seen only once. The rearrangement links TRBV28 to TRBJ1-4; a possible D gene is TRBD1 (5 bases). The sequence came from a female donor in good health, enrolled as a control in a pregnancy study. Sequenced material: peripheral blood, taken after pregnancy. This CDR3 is CASGGGLNEKLFF. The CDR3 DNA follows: TGTGCCAGCGGGGGGGGACTCAATGAAAAACTGTTTTTT. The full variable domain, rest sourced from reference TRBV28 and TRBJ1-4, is DVKVTQSSRYLVKRTGEKVFLECVQDMDHENMFWYRQDPGLGLRLIYFSYDVKMKEKGDIPEGYSVSREKKERFSLILESASTNQTSMYLCASGGGLNEKLFFGSGTQLSVL.